These T cell receptor beta chains were read from a single sample in a study of prognosis after radiotherapy for stage I lung cancer. TCRdb processed the multiplex PCR reads anew with MiXCR; each CDR3 protein has one entry. Of fewer than 35,000 distinct CDR3 sequences listed, approximately 51% are singletons. Sequenced material: PBMCs, taken before or after stereotactic body radiation therapy (not recorded which). The receptors stem from a donor at least 50 years old with non-small cell lung cancer. The CDR3 runs from the conserved cysteine through the conserved F or W. The D gene is left open where the match is weak. A row's size may be missing; if present it is once, few, many or a size class.

v_gene	abundance	d_gene	j_gene	len	CDR3aa	CDR3nt
TRBV7-8	-	-	TRBJ2-1	16	CASSPWDRQWSNEQFF	TGTGCCAGCAGCCCCTGGGACCGACAATGGTCCAATGAGCAGTTCTTC
TRBV20-1	-	-	TRBJ2-2	14	CSARRDGYTGELFF	TGCAGTGCTAGAAGGGACGGGTACACCGGGGAGCTGTTTTTT
TRBV7-2	-	-	TRBJ1-2	15	CASSLNEAGGYGYTF	TGTGCCAGCAGCCTCAATGAGGCAGGAGGCTATGGCTACACCTTC
TRBV2	-	-	TRBJ2-6	17	CASSPQGPEYGANFLTF	TGTGCCAGCAGTCCCCAGGGGCCCGAGTACGGGGCCAACTTCCTGACTTTC
TRBV6-5	many	-	TRBJ1-3	16	CASSYVLRVAGNTIYF	TGTGCCAGCAGTTATGTCCTTCGCGTTGCTGGAAACACCATATATTTT
TRBV6-2/TRBV6-3	-	-	TRBJ1-6	16	CATHRALDRPHSPLHF	TGTGCCACCCACCGGGCCCTGGACCGCCCGCATTCACCCCTCCACTTT
TRBV10-3	once	TRBD1	TRBJ2-7	15	CAISERQGSLREQYF	TGTGCCATCAGTGAAAGACAGGGGTCGTTGCGGGAGCAGTACTTC
TRBV7-2	medium-sized	-	TRBJ2-3	15	CASSLGGTSTDTQYF	TGTGCCAGCAGCTTGGGAGGTACTAGCACAGATACGCAGTATTTT
TRBV6-1	many	-	TRBJ1-2	14	CASSEDSTGYGYTF	TGTGCCAGCAGTGAAGACAGTACCGGCTATGGCTACACCTTC
TRBV11-2	-	-	TRBJ2-1	13	CASTLGLLNEQFF	TGTGCTAGCACCTTAGGACTCCTAAATGAGCAGTTCTTC
TRBV6-1	-	-	TRBJ2-1	16	CASRPKLGLGHNDHFF	TGTGCCAGCAGGCCAAAACTAGGTTTAGGGCACAATGATCATTTCTTC
TRBV9	-	TRBD1	TRBJ2-2	15	CASSALTGEAGELFF	TGTGCCAGCAGCGCCCTGACAGGGGAAGCCGGGGAGCTGTTTTTT
TRBV7-2	-	TRBD2	TRBJ2-1	17	CASISNLAGRASSEEFF	TGTGCCAGCATCTCCAACTTAGCGGGGAGGGCCTCATCTGAGGAGTTCTTC
TRBV4-2	many	-	TRBJ2-1	13	CASSQDWRDEGSF	TGTGCCAGCAGCCAAGATTGGCGGGACGAAGGGTCCTTC
TRBV24-1	many	-	TRBJ1-1	14	CATSAGRENTEAFF	TGTGCCACCAGTGCGGGACGGGAGAACACTGAAGCTTTCTTT
TRBV12-3/TRBV12-4	-	-	TRBJ2-7	15	CASILGAGGIREQYF	TGTGCCAGCATTTTAGGGGCTGGAGGGATTCGCGAGCAGTACTTC
TRBV5-1	-	-	TRBJ2-1	15	CASSLQASATGEQFF	TGCGCCAGCAGCCTTCAGGCTAGCGCAACTGGTGAGCAGTTCTTC
TRBV19	-	-	TRBJ1-1	13	CASGRTFNTESFF	TGTGCCAGCGGGCGGACATTTAACACTGAATCTTTCTTT
TRBV6-1	medium-sized	-	TRBJ1-2	14	CASSETAANYGYTF	TGTGCCAGCAGTGAGACGGCAGCCAACTATGGCTACACCTTC
TRBV7-9	many	-	TRBJ2-2	15	CASSPRALGTGELFF	TGTGCCAGCAGCCCCCGCGCACTAGGGACCGGGGAGCTGTTTTTT
TRBV20-1	medium-sized	TRBD1	TRBJ2-7	15	CSARPPGGDSYEQYF	TGCAGTGCTAGACCCCCAGGGGGTGACTCCTACGAGCAGTACTTC
TRBV2	many	-	TRBJ1-5	13	CASKGQSNQPQHF	TGTGCCAGCAAGGGACAAAGCAATCAGCCCCAGCATTTT
TRBV28	-	TRBD2	TRBJ2-1	14	CASRGLAGGNDQFF	TGTGCCAGCAGAGGACTAGCGGGAGGGAATGATCAGTTCTTC
TRBV27	-	TRBD1	TRBJ1-5	13	CASRPGTERPQNF	TGTGCCAGCCGTCCCGGGACAGAGCGGCCCCAGAATTTT
TRBV28	-	TRBD1	TRBJ1-1	15	CASSPGGACNTEAFF	TGTGCCAGCAGTCCAGGGGGCGCTTGTAACACTGAAGCTTTCTTT
TRBV2	-	-	TRBJ2-7	14	CASRQRPSSYEQYF	TGTGCCAGCCGGCAGCGGCCAAGCTCCTACGAGCAGTACTTC
TRBV5-6	few	TRBD1	TRBJ2-2	17	CASSTGQGALYTGELFF	TGTGCCAGCAGCACCGGACAGGGGGCTTTGTATACCGGGGAGCTGTTTTTT
TRBV12-3/TRBV12-4	-	-	TRBJ2-2	13	CSSSLGGTGGLFF	TGTTCCAGCAGTCTGGGAGGTACCGGGGGGCTGTTTTTT